A selection of T cell receptor beta chains follows, all from one sample in a study of T cell responses to AZD1222 COVID-19 vaccine. The data were produced by immunoSEQ multiplex PCR, yet TCRdb's version contains in-frame clones alone and is incomplete. The table records 67,000 or so clones, roughly 84% of them present only once. Sequenced material: peripheral blood, taken on day 0 of AZD1222 vaccination. These receptors were taken from an adult in good health. Both conserved end residues are part of each CDR3. D genes are given only for firm matches. For some rows the clone size is stated as once, few or many, or as a class when expanded; others skip it.

length,V,size,D,J,DNA,CDR3
18,TRBV4-2,-,TRBD1,TRBJ1-6,TGTGCCAGCAGCCAAGTAACCGCCGCGACAGGGATTAAATCACCCCTCCACTTT,CASSQVTAATGIKSPLHF
13,TRBV24-1,-,-,TRBJ2-2,TGTGCCACCACGACAGGGAACACCGGGGAGCTGTTTTTT,CATTTGNTGELFF
14,TRBV6-1,-,-,TRBJ1-1,TGTGCCAGCAGTGACAAAGGGGGAGTCACTGAAGCTTTCTTT,CASSDKGGVTEAFF
15,TRBV5-1,-,-,TRBJ2-1,TGCGCCAGCAGCTTGAGGCAGAGCTCCTACAATGAGCAGTTCTTC,CASSLRQSSYNEQFF
16,TRBV9,-,TRBD1,TRBJ2-6,TGTGCCAGCAGCGGGACAGGGAACTCTGGGGCCAACGTCCTGACTTTC,CASSGTGNSGANVLTF
16,TRBV28,-,TRBD1,TRBJ1-4,TGTGCCAGCAGTTCCCCGGGGGGAGGGGGCTATGAAAAACTGTTTTTT,CASSSPGGGGYEKLFF
15,TRBV28,-,-,TRBJ2-1,TGTGCCAGCAGTTTTCCCGGACAGCTTTACAATGAGCAGTTCTTC,CASSFPGQLYNEQFF
15,TRBV4-3,-,TRBD1,TRBJ2-2,TGCGCCAGCAGCCAAGATTGGACAGGGCCCGGGGAGCTGTTTTTT,CASSQDWTGPGELFF
12,TRBV6-5,-,-,TRBJ1-5,TGTGCCAGCATCGAATGGGGTCAGCCCCAGCATTTT,CASIEWGQPQHF
12,TRBV28,-,-,TRBJ2-7,TGTGCCAGCAGTATCGGTCAGGGCCACGTGTACTTC,CASSIGQGHVYF
14,TRBV7-3,-,TRBD1,TRBJ1-6,TGTGCCAGCAGCATAGGGACAGGTTATTCACCCCTCCACTTT,CASSIGTGYSPLHF
14,TRBV30,-,TRBD2,TRBJ2-7,TGTGCCTGGAGGCCTCTAGCGGGGCCCCTCGAGCAGTACTTC,CAWRPLAGPLEQYF
16,TRBV5-5,-,-,TRBJ1-3,TGTGCCAGCAGCCAGTTCGGGACCGGGATTGGAAACACCATATATTTT,CASSQFGTGIGNTIYF
11,TRBV28,-,-,TRBJ2-1,TGTGCCAGCAGTCTACTAAATGAGCAGTTCTTC,CASSLLNEQFF
15,TRBV19,-,-,TRBJ2-1,TGTGCCAGTAGTTCCTTACTCGGGGGATACAATGAGCAGTTCTTC,CASSSLLGGYNEQFF
15,TRBV28,-,TRBD1,TRBJ1-2,TGTGCCAGCAGTTACGGGGCAGGGGGAAGGTATGGCTACACCTTC,CASSYGAGGRYGYTF
15,TRBV28,-,-,TRBJ2-3,TGTGCCAGCAGTCCCCAGACGGGGGGCCCGGATACGCAGTATTTT,CASSPQTGGPDTQYF
15,TRBV2,-,TRBD1,TRBJ1-6,TGTGCCAGCAGTGAAATGACAGGGGGCCTCTCACCCCTCCACTTT,CASSEMTGGLSPLHF
13,TRBV2,-,-,TRBJ1-3,TGTGCCAGCAGTGGGGGGGTTGGAAACACCATATATTTT,CASSGGVGNTIYF
12,TRBV5-5,-,-,TRBJ2-5,TGTGCCAGCAGCTCGGACTGGTTCGGGGACTACTTC,CASSSDWFGDYF
15,TRBV27,-,-,TRBJ2-7,TGTGCCAGCAGTTTATGGGGGGACAACTCCTACGAGCAGTACTTC,CASSLWGDNSYEQYF
17,TRBV7-8,-,TRBD1,TRBJ1-1,TGTGCCAGCAGCCTCACCGGGACAGGGGGGGGAAACACTGAAGCTTTCTTT,CASSLTGTGGGNTEAFF
16,TRBV5-1,-,TRBD2,TRBJ2-1,TGCGCCAGCAGCTTGGACGTAGCGGGGGTCGACAATGAGCAGTTCTTC,CASSLDVAGVDNEQFF
14,TRBV5-1,-,-,TRBJ1-3,TGCGCCAGCAGCCTACTACCCGCGGGAAACACCATATATTTT,CASSLLPAGNTIYF
15,TRBV19,-,TRBD2,TRBJ2-7,TGTGCCAGTAGTTCCTCCGGACTAGCGGGGGTTAAGCAGTACTTC,CASSSSGLAGVKQYF
14,TRBV6-5,-,-,TRBJ1-1,TGTGCCAGCACTGCGGGTCTTGCATTTACTGAAGCTTTCTTT,CASTAGLAFTEAFF
16,TRBV28,-,TRBD1,TRBJ1-2,TGTGCCAGCAGTCTTACTCCCGGGACAGGATCCTATGGCTACACCTTC,CASSLTPGTGSYGYTF
16,TRBV6-1,-,-,TRBJ1-4,TGTGCCAGCAGTGAACAAATGGGGGTGGGGGTATTCCAGCTGTTTTTT,CASSEQMGVGVFQLFF
16,TRBV5-6,-,TRBD2,TRBJ2-3,TGTGCCAGCAGCCCCAATAGCGGGGGGGCCTTAGATACGCAGTATTTT,CASSPNSGGALDTQYF
16,TRBV28,-,-,TRBJ1-2,TGTGCCAGCAGTTCATATCTTAAGAGCAACCTATGGGGCTACACCTTC,CASSSYLKSNLWGYTF
12,TRBV11-2,-,-,TRBJ1-6,TGTGCCAGCAGCTCCAGCACGGGTCCCCTCCACTTT,CASSSSTGPLHF
16,TRBV7-9,-,-,TRBJ2-3,TGTGCCAGCAGCTTAGGTGGGGGACTTGACACAGATACGCAGTATTTT,CASSLGGGLDTDTQYF
14,TRBV6-5,once,TRBD2,TRBJ2-1,TGTGCCAGCAGTCTAGCGGGGATCGGGGATGAGCAGTTCTTC,CASSLAGIGDEQFF
16,TRBV3-1/TRBV3-2,-,-,TRBJ2-3,TGTGCCAGCAGCCAAGATAGGGGGGGTGAGTCAGATACGCAGTATTTT,CASSQDRGGESDTQYF
12,TRBV28,-,-,TRBJ1-3,TGTGCCAGCGGACTACCTGGAAACACCATATATTTT,CASGLPGNTIYF
13,TRBV9,-,-,TRBJ1-2,TGTGCCAGCAGCGTAGCGGGGGGTTATGGCTACACCTTC,CASSVAGGYGYTF
17,TRBV7-8,once,-,TRBJ1-5,TGTGCCAGCAGCTTACCCTCCTACAGGGTGAGCAATCAGCCCCAGCATTTT,CASSLPSYRVSNQPQHF
13,TRBV7-8,-,-,TRBJ1-1,TGTGCCAGCAGCTTAGTTGCAGGGGCTGAAGCTTTCTTT,CASSLVAGAEAFF
13,TRBV18,-,-,TRBJ1-1,TGTGCCAGCTCAGGGGTGATGAACACTGAAGCTTTCTTT,CASSGVMNTEAFF
14,TRBV7-3,once,TRBD1,TRBJ2-5,TGTGCCAGCAGCCCACAGGGGTTACAAGAGACCCAGTACTTC,CASSPQGLQETQYF
15,TRBV27,few,-,TRBJ1-4,TGTGCCAGCAGTACCCGGACGGCGGAAAATGAAAAACTGTTTTTT,CASSTRTAENEKLFF
14,TRBV29-1,-,-,TRBJ2-7,TGCAGCGTTACCCCCCAATCAAGAACCTACGAGCAGTACTTC,CSVTPQSRTYEQYF
15,TRBV5-1,few,-,TRBJ1-4,TGCGCCAGCAGCTTAAGAACAGGGAGTTCTGAAAAACTGTTTTTT,CASSLRTGSSEKLFF
13,TRBV3-1/TRBV3-2,-,-,TRBJ1-2,TGTGCCAGCAGCCATGACTCAAGCTATGGCTACACCTTC,CASSHDSSYGYTF
15,TRBV9,few,-,TRBJ1-2,TGTGCCAGCAGCGTAGACTCGGACGGAAACTATGGCTACACCTTC,CASSVDSDGNYGYTF
15,TRBV4-1,-,-,TRBJ1-2,TGCGCCAGCAGCCTCCTAAAGGGTTCGAACTATGGCTACACCTTC,CASSLLKGSNYGYTF
16,TRBV28,-,-,TRBJ1-2,TGTGCCAGCTACCCAAGTATGCGAGGGCCTCTTTGGGGCTACACCTTC,CASYPSMRGPLWGYTF
14,TRBV7-8,-,-,TRBJ2-5,TGTGCCAGCAGCTTAGTGGGCAGGGTGGAGACCCAGTACTTC,CASSLVGRVETQYF
13,TRBV5-1,-,-,TRBJ2-5,TGCGCCAGCAGCACCTCTGGTCGGGAGACCCAGTACTTC,CASSTSGRETQYF